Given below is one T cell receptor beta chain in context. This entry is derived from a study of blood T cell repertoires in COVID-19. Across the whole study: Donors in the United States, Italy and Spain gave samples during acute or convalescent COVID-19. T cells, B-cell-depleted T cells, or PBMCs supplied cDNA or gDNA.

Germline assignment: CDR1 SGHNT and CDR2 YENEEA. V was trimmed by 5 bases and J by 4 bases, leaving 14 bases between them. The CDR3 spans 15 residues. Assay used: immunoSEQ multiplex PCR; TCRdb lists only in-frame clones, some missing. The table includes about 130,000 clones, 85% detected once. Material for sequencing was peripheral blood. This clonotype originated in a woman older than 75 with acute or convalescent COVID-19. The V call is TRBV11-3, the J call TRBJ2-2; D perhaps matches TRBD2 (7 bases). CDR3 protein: CASSPRGASTGELFF. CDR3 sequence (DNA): TGTGCCAGCAGCCCTCGGGGGGCGTCCACCGGGGAGCTGTTTTTT.